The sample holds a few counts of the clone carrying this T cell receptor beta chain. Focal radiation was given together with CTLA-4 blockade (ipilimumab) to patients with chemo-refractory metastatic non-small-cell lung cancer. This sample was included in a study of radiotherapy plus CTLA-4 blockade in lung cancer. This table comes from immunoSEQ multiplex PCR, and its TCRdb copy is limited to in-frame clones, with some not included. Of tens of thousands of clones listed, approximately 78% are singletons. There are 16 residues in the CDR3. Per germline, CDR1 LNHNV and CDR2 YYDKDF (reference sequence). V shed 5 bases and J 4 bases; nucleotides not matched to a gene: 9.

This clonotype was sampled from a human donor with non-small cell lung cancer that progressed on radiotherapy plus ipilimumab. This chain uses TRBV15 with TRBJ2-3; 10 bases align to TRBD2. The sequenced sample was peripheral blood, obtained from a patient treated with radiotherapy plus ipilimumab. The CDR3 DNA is TGTGCCACCAGCCCCCTAGCGGGAGAACTCGCAGATACGCAGTATTTT. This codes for CATSPLAGELADTQYF.